The 7 T cell receptor beta chains given below trace back to one sample, sequenced in a study of T-cell reconstitution after alpha-beta-depleted transplantation in children. Preparation of the TCRbeta library was carried out with unique molecular identifiers. From the PCR reads, TCRdb called clonotypes with MiXCR, one entry per CDR3 protein. The sample lists around 580,000 distinct CDR3 sequences, around 27% seen once, with around 36% in the top ten. This sample comprised PBMCs, obtained before TCRalphabeta/CD19-depleted stem cell transplant. The receptors were sampled from a boy under two years old with Wiskott-Aldrich syndrome, due to receive a stem cell transplant.

The CDR3 loop is CSASGGETGEKLFF. As DNA, the CDR3 is TGCAGTGCTTCAGGGGGCGAGACTGGTGAAAAACTGTTTTTT. V is TRBV20-1 and J is TRBJ1-4; 8 bases line up with TRBD1. CDR1 and CDR2 (germline): DFQATT, SNEGSKA (reference sequence). This CDR3 has 14 residues. Germline trimming cut 5 bases from V and 7 bases from J; bases unmatched to any gene: 9.

The sample holds many counts of this clonotype. The chain combines TRBV5-1 with TRBJ2-3; 13 bases agree with TRBD2. Germline CDR1 reads SGHRS; CDR2 reads YFSETQ. The CDR3 contains 16 residues. V shed 2 bases and J 4 bases; nucleotides not matched to a gene: 4. As DNA, the CDR3 is TGCGCCAGCAGCTTCGGACTAGCGGGAGTCTCAGATACGCAGTATTTT. This translates into CASSFGLAGVSDTQYF. Using reference TRBV5-1 and TRBJ2-3 for the parts outside the CDR3, the full variable domain is KAGVTQTPRYLIKTRGQQVTLSCSPISGHRSVSWYQQTPGQGLQFLFEYFSETQRNKGNFPGRFSGRQFSNSRSEMNVSTLELGDSALYLCASSFGLAGVSDTQYFGPGTRLTVL.

V usage is TRBV5-1 and J usage is TRBJ2-7; D is unclear. The CDR3 totals 13 residues. Germline CDR1 and CDR2: SGHRS and YFSETQ. Trimming stripped 0 bases from V and 2 bases from J, with 6 bases between. In nucleotides, the CDR3 is TGCGCCAGCAGCTTGGATGACGCCTACGAGCAGTACTTC. Translating gives CASSLDDAYEQYF.

As for this clonotype: An end of the junction does not agree with germline; a read error may underlie this. The V call is TRBV18, the J call TRBJ2-1; tentatively, D is TRBD1 or TRBD2 (5 bases each). Looked up from germline, CDR1 is KGHSH and CDR2 is LQKENI. CDR3 length: 12 residues. CDR3 sequence: CASSLRWDGSLF. DNA of the CDR3: TGTGCCAGCTCACTTAGGTGGGACGGATCACTCTTC.

CDR3 region: CASSRQIGPYEQYF. CDR3 DNA: TGTGCCAGCAGTAGACAAATTGGCCCCTACGAGCAGTACTTC. The chain uses TRBV28 and TRBJ2-7, with unresolved D. Trimming cost V 5 bases and J 2 bases, with 13 bases left between them. Germline CDR1 reads MDHEN; CDR2 reads SYDVKM. There are 14 residues in the CDR3.

The table lists this clonotype with a few counts. In nucleotides, the CDR3 is TGTGCCAGCAGCCAAGATCTCCGGGCGGGGGGAAATGAGCAGTTCTTC. This sequence encodes CASSQDLRAGGNEQFF. The chain couples TRBV14 to TRBJ2-1, with 8 bases fitting TRBD2. V lost 0 bases, J lost 7 bases, and 8 bases stayed unmatched. Germline V gene lookup returns CDR1 SGHDN and CDR2 FVKESK. This CDR3 has 16 amino acids.

This clonotype was picked up a small number of times. This chain joins TRBV3-2 and TRBJ2-3. TRBV3-2 is noted as a pseudogene. The CDR3 runs 17 residues. The CDR3 spells CASSLNLGRKYTDTQYF. The DNA for the CDR3 is TGTGCCAGCAGCCTCAATCTGGGCAGGAAGTACACAGATACGCAGTATTTT.